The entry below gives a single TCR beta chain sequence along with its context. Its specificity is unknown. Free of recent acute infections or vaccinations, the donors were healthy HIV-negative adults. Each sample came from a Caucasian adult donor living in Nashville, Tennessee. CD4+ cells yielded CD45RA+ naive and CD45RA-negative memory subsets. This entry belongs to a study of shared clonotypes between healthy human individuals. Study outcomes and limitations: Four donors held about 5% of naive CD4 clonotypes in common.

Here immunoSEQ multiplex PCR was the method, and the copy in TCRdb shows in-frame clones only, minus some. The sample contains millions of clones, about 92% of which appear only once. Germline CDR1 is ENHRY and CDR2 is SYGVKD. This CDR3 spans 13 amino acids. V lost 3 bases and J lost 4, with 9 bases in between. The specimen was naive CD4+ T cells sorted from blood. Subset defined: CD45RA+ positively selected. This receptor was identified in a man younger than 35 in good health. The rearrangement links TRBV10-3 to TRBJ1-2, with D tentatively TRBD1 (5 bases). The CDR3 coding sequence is TGTGCCATCAGTGAAGACAGCGTCTATGGCTACACCTTC. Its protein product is CAISEDSVYGYTF.